Below, 13 T cell receptor beta chains from the same sample are listed, as sequenced in a study of T cell repertoires in cytomegalovirus infection (dated by TCRdb to about 2019). These receptors have no known antigen. The treatment or condition label corresponds to: in vitro stimulation with specific CMV peptide epitopes to enrich CMV-specific T cells. Sequencing relied on an Illumina HiSeq 1500. TCRdb took the public reads, trimmed them with fastp at Q25, ran MiXCR for clone calling and kept in-frame beta chains. Rows are combined by CDR3 protein, so each entry shows the most common genes and DNA. The sample table lists 750,000 to 950,000 distinct CDR3 sequences, 25% to 30% of them with a count of one. The biggest ten clones account for around 13% of the sample. The sample in question was cultured CD8+ T cells from PBMCs, obtained from culture after CMV antigen stimulation. These receptors were taken from a human donor in good health (CMV status not recorded). Some clones in this sample may be carry-over from other donors' samples.

The chain joins TRBV2 to TRBJ2-1; 8 bases are a match to TRBD1. The CDR3 is 13 residues long. V lost 6 bases and J lost 8; bases outside the gene matches: 6. Germline V gene lookup returns CDR1 SNHLY and CDR2 FYNNEI. CDR3 residues: CASSGQGSDEQFF. DNA of the CDR3: TGTGCCAGCAGCGGACAGGGTTCGGATGAGCAGTTCTTC.

The chain carries TRBV7-6 and TRBJ1-4, with a possible D match to TRBD1 (5 bases). V was clipped by 5 bases and J by 6 bases, with 13 bases between them. The CDR3 extends over 14 amino acids. Germline CDR1 and CDR2: SGHVS and FNYEAQ. CDR3 nucleotide sequence: TGTGCCAGCAGCCGGCCTGGGGGAGATGAAAAACTGTTTTTT. This gives the protein CASSRPGGDEKLFF.

The CDR3 loop is CASSVTSGGLSYNEQFF. CDR3 in DNA: TGTGCCAGCAGCGTCACTAGCGGGGGGCTCTCCTACAATGAGCAGTTCTTC. This sequence joins TRBV7-3 and TRBJ2-1, with 12 nucleotides matching TRBD2. There are 17 residues in the CDR3. Germline V CDR1 and CDR2: SGHTA, FQGTGA. Trimming removed 5 bases from V and 0 bases from J; junction bases left unmatched: 5.

This clonotype came up many times. The chain employs TRBV27 and TRBJ1-1; D unresolved. CDR3 length: 13 amino acids. Germline V lookup: CDR1 MNHEY, CDR2 SMNVEV (reference sequence). With 4 bases removed from V and 1 base from J, the gap between germline ends came to 7 bases. DNA of the CDR3: TGTGCCAGCAGTTGGAGTGGGAACACTGAAGCTTTCTTT. Translating gives CASSWSGNTEAFF.

The chain carries TRBV2 and TRBJ2-1; TRBD1 or TRBD2 may be the D gene (5 bases each). This CDR3 contains 15 residues. Per germline, CDR1 SNHLY and CDR2 FYNNEI. V was trimmed by 6 bases and J by 7 bases, leaving 19 bases between them. The CDR3 bases are TGTGCCAGCAGCCCGGGACGGAACCCCCCAAATGAGCAGTTCTTC. Translation gives CASSPGRNPPNEQFF.

This clonotype turned up a few times. CDR3 DNA: TGTGCCAGCAGTTACTTTCCAGGTGACGGCACTGAAGCTTTCTTT. It specifies CASSYFPGDGTEAFF. The J gene is TRBJ1-1, the V gene TRBV6-5, with unresolved D. Germline assignment: CDR1 MNHEY and CDR2 SVGAGI. Trimming took 1 base from V and 4 from J, leaving 13 bases between them. CDR3 length: 15 residues.

This clonotype was seen ten or more times. The V and J genes are TRBV6-1 and TRBJ2-2; D possibly corresponds to TRBD1 (7 bases). The V end was cut by 4 bases, the J end by 2 bases, with 14 bases between. This CDR3 is built from 16 residues. Germline CDR1 MNHNS, CDR2 SASEGT. The CDR3 spells CASSGGGTANTGELFF. The CDR3 coding sequence is TGTGCCAGCAGTGGGGGCGGGACAGCCAACACCGGGGAGCTGTTTTTT.

The chain is built from TRBV27 and TRBJ2-7; D remains unclear. The CDR3 runs 15 residues. The V and J ends lost 3 bases and 4 bases respectively, with 16 bases between them. CDR1 and CDR2 from the germline V gene are MNHEY and SMNVEV (reference sequence). CDR3 bases: TGTGCCAGCAGTTTCGAGGTTAAACCTCCTTACGAGCAGTACTTC. This encodes CASSFEVKPPYEQYF.

In nucleotides, the CDR3 is TGTGCCAGCGTTTATACTGGGGGCCTTGGCACCGGGGAGCTGTTTTTT. Protein sequence: CASVYTGGLGTGELFF. The rearrangement uses TRBV4-2 and TRBJ2-2, with a weak D call TRBD1 (6 bases). This CDR3 is built from 16 residues. Trimming shortened V by 8 bases and J by 4 bases, and 20 bases separated the two germline ends. Germline CDR1 LGHNA, CDR2 YNFKEQ.

J is TRBJ2-2 and V is TRBV29-1; 15 positions agree with TRBD2. The germline gives CDR1 SQVTM, CDR2 ANQGSEA. J lost 5 bases, V lost 3 bases, and 10 bases had no gene match. CDR3 length equals 18 residues. Written as DNA, the CDR3 is TGCAGCGTTGATGTAGCGCCCGGGACTAGCGGGGGGACCGGGGAGCTGTTTTTT. It encodes CSVDVAPGTSGGTGELFF.

Written as DNA, the CDR3 is TGTGCCAGCAGCCACTATCGCCCATACCTTGGACAGAACGGGGAGCTGTTTTTT. Encoded protein: CASSHYRPYLGQNGELFF. The rearrangement uses TRBV7-9 and TRBJ2-2; possible D gene TRBD1, 6 bases. Germline V lookup: CDR1 SEHNR, CDR2 FQNEAQ (reference sequence). This CDR3 has 18 residues. V was clipped by 5 bases and J by 7 bases, with 26 bases between them.

This clonotype has at least ten counts. The chain combines TRBV6-1 with TRBJ2-5; a weak D match, TRBD1 (5 bases). The CDR3 has 13 residues. Per the germline V gene, CDR1 is MNHNS and CDR2 is SASEGT. Trimming shortened V by 5 bases and J by 0 bases, and 7 bases separated the two germline ends. In DNA form, the CDR3 reads TGTGCCAGCAGTTCAGGGTACCAAGAGACCCAGTACTTC. Translating it yields CASSSGYQETQYF.

In this sample, this clonotype turned up many times. The chain combines TRBV7-9 with TRBJ2-1; TRBD2 is a possible D gene (5 bases). Trimming shortened V by 5 bases and J by 6 bases, and 14 bases separated the two germline ends. CDR1 is SEHNR and CDR2 is FQNEAQ in the germline V gene (reference sequence). The CDR3 totals 14 residues. CDR3: CASSPTREINEQFF. CDR3 in DNA: TGTGCCAGCAGCCCAACTAGGGAAATCAATGAGCAGTTCTTC.